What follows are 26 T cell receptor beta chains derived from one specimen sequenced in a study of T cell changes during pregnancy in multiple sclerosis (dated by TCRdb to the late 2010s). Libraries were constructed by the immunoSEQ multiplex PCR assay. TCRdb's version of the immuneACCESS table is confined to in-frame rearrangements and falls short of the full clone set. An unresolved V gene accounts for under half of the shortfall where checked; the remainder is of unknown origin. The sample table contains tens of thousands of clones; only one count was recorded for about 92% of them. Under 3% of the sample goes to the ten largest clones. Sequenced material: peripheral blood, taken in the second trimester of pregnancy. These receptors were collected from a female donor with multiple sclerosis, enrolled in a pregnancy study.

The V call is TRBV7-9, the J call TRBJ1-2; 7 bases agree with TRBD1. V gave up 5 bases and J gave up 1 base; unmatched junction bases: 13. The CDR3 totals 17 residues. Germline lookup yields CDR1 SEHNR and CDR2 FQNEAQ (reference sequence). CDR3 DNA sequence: TGTGCCAGCAGCCCTTCAGGGACAGCTACCATTAACTATGGCTACACCTTC. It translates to CASSPSGTATINYGYTF.

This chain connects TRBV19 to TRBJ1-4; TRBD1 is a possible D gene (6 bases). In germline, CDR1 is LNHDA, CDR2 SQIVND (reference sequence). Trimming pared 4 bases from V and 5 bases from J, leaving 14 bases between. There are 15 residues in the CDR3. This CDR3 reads CASSNIRGDNEKLFF. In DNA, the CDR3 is TGTGCCAGTAGTAATATCAGGGGCGACAATGAAAAACTGTTTTTT.

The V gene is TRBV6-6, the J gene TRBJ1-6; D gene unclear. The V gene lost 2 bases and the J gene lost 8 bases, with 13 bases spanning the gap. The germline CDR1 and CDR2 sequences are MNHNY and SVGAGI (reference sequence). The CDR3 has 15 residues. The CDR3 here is CASSYAQRGYSPLHF. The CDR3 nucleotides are TGTGCCAGCAGTTACGCTCAGAGAGGTTATTCACCCCTCCACTTT.

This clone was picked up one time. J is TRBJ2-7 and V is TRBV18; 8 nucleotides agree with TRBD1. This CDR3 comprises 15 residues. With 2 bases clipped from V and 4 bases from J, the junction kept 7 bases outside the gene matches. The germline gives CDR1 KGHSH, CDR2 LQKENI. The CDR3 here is CASSPMPTGVYEQYF. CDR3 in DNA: TGTGCCAGCTCACCAATGCCGACAGGGGTATACGAGCAGTACTTC.

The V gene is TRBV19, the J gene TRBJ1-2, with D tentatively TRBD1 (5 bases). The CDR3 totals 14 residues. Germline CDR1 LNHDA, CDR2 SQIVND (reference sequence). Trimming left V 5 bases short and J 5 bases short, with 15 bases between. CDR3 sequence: CASSPAGPSYGYTF. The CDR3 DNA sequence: TGTGCCAGTAGTCCGGCGGGACCCTCATATGGCTACACCTTC. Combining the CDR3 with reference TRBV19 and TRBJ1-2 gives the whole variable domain DGGITQSPKYLFRKEGQNVTLSCEQNLNHDAMYWYRQDPGQGLRLIYYSQIVNDFQKGDIAEGYSVSREKKESFPLTVTSAQKNPTAFYLCASSPAGPSYGYTFGSGTRLTVV.

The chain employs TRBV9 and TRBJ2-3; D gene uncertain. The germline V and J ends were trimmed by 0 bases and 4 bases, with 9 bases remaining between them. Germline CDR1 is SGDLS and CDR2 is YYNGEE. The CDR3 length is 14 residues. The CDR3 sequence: CASSVARGADTQYF. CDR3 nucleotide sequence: TGTGCCAGCAGCGTAGCCAGAGGAGCAGATACGCAGTATTTT.

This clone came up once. In nucleotides, the CDR3 is TGTGCCAGCAGCCCAATTGCGGGTCCCCGGGAGCTGTTTTTT. It specifies CASSPIAGPRELFF. J is TRBJ2-2 and V is TRBV13; weak D call: TRBD2 (5 bases). This CDR3 contains 14 residues. Trimming removed 5 bases at V and 9 bases at J, with 16 bases between. From germline, CDR1 is PRHDT and CDR2 FYEKMQ (reference sequence).

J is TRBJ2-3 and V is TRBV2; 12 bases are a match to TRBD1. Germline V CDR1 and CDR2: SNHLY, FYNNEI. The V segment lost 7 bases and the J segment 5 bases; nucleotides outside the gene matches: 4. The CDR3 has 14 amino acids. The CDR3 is CASKRDRGRDTQYF. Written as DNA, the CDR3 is TGTGCCAGCAAAAGGGACAGGGGGCGAGATACGCAGTATTTT.

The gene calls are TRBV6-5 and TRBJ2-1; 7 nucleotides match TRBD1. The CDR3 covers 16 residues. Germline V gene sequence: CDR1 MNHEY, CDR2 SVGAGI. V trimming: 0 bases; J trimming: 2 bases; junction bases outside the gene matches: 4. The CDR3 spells CASSYSKGATYNEQFF. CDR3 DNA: TGTGCCAGCAGTTACTCGAAGGGGGCTACCTACAATGAGCAGTTCTTC.

This CDR3 is CASSGLAGGTYEQYF. The CDR3, as DNA: TGTGCCAGCAGTGGACTAGCGGGGGGGACCTACGAGCAGTACTTC. The chain employs TRBV28 and TRBJ2-7, with 15 positions matching TRBD2. Germline V gene sequence: CDR1 MDHEN, CDR2 SYDVKM. V shed 5 bases and J 2 bases; nucleotides not matched to a gene: 1. This CDR3 has 15 residues.

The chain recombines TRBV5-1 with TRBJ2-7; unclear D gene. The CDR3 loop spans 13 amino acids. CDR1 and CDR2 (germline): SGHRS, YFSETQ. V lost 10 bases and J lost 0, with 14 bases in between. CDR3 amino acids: CASQRVLSYEQYF. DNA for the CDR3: TGCGCCTCCCAACGGGTACTCTCCTACGAGCAGTACTTC.

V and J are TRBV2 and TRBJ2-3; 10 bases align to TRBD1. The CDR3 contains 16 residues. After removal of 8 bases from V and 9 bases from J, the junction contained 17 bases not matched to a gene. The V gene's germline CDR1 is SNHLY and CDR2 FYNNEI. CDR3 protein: CASLRGPGQGKATQYF. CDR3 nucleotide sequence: TGTGCCAGCCTAAGGGGACCGGGACAGGGGAAAGCCACGCAGTATTTT.

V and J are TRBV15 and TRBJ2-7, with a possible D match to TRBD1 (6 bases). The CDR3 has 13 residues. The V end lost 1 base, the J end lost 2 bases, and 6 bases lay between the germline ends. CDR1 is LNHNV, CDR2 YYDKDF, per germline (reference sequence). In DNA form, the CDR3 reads TGTGCCACCAGCAGAGGGGGGCCCTACGAGCAGTACTTC. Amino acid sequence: CATSRGGPYEQYF. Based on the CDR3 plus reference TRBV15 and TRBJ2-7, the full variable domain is DAMVIQNPRYQVTQFGKPVTLSCSQTLNHNVMYWYQQKSSQAPKLLFHYYDKDFNNEADTPDNFQSRRPNTSFCFLDIRSPGLGDTAMYLCATSRGGPYEQYFGPGTRLTVT.

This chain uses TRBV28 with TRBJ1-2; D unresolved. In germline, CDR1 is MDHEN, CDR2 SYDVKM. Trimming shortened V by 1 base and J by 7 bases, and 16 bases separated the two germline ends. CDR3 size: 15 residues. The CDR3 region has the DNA TGTGCCAGCAGTTTATATCCGGGAGGCGGAGGTGGCTACACCTTC. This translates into CASSLYPGGGGGYTF.

The CDR3: CASSSGENCHEQFF. The CDR3 nucleotides read TGTGCCAGCAGCTCCGGTGAAAACTGCCATGAGCAGTTCTTC. The chain is built from TRBV7-3 and TRBJ2-1; the D is unclear. With 4 bases removed from V and 8 bases from J, the gap between germline ends came to 15 bases. The CDR3 has 14 residues. Looked up from germline, CDR1 is SGHTA and CDR2 is FQGTGA.

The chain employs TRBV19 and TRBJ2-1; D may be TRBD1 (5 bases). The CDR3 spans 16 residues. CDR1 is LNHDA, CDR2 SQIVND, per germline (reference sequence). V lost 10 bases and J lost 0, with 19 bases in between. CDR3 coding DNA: TGTGCCACCCTCCGTAGGGGCTCTTCCTCCTACAATGAGCAGTTCTTC. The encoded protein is CATLRRGSSSYNEQFF.

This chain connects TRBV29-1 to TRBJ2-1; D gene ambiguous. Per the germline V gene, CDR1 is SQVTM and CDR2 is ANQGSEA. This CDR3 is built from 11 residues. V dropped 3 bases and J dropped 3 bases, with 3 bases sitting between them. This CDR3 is CSVDYYNEQFF. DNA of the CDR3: TGCAGCGTTGATTACTACAATGAGCAGTTCTTC.

Here the CDR3 reads CSVEDLGDRTGELFF. The CDR3 DNA follows: TGCAGCGTTGAAGATTTAGGGGATCGAACCGGGGAGCTGTTTTTT. The V and J genes are TRBV29-1 and TRBJ2-2; D possibly corresponds to TRBD1 (5 bases). V was trimmed by 0 bases and J by 5 bases, leaving 13 bases between them. This CDR3 region has 15 residues. CDR1 is SQVTM and CDR2 is ANQGSEA in the germline V gene.

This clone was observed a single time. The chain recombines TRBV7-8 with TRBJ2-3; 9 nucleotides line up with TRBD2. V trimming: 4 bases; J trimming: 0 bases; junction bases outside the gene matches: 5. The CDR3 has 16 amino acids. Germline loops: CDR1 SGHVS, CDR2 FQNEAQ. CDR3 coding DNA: TGTGCCAGCAGCTCCCGACTAGCGGCTAGCACAGATACGCAGTATTTT. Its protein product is CASSSRLAASTDTQYF.

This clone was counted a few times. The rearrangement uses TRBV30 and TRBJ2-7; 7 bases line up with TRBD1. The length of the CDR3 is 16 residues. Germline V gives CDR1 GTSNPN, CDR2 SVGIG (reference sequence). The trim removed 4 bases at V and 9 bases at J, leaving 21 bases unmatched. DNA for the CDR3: TGTGCCTGGAACCGAGGGGGCTCTTCCCCGCTGCTTGGGCAGTACTTC. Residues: CAWNRGGSSPLLGQYF.

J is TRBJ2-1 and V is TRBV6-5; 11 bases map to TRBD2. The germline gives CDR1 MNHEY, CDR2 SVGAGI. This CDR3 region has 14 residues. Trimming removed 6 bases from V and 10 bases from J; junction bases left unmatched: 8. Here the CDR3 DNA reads TGTGCCAGCAGCGTTAGCGGGGGGGCCAGGGAGCAGTTCTTC. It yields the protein CASSVSGGAREQFF.

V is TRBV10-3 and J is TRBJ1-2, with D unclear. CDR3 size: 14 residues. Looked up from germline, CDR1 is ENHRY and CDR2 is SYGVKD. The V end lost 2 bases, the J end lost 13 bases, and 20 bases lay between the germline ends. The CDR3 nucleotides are TGTGCCATCAGTGAGCCCCGGACTACAACACCTTTCACCTTC. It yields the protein CAISEPRTTTPFTF.

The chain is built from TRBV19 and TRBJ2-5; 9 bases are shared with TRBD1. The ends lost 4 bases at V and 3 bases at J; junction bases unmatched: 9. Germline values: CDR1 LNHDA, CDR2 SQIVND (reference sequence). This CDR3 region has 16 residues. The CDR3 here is CASSNLPGQGKETQYF. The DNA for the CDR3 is TGTGCCAGTAGTAACCTCCCGGGACAGGGAAAAGAGACCCAGTACTTC.

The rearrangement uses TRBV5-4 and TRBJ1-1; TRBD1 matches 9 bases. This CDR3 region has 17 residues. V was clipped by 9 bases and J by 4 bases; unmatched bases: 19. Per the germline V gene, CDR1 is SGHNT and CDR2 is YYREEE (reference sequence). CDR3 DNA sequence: TGTGCCACCAGTATTCGGGGACAGGGACTGGCGAGCACTGAAGCTTTCTTT. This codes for CATSIRGQGLASTEAFF.

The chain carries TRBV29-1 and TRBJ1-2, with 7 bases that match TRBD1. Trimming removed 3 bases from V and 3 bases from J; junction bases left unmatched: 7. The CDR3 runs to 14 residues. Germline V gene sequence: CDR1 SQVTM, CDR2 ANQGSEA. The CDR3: CSVDLTGADYGYTF. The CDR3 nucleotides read TGCAGCGTTGACTTAACAGGGGCGGACTATGGCTACACCTTC.

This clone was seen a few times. The CDR3 reads CAATRTNEAFF. The DNA of the CDR3 is TGTGCCGCCACGAGAACGAATGAAGCTTTCTTT. V usage is TRBV6-6 and J usage is TRBJ1-1, with D uncertain. V was cut by 11 bases and J by 7 bases, with 14 bases left in between. This CDR3 comprises 11 residues. CDR1 and CDR2 from the germline V gene are MNHNY and SVGAGI (reference sequence).